The 29 T cell receptor beta chains presented below share a single source sample, sequenced in a study of blood T cells in healthy people across ages. Sample-barcoded 5' priming and a J-beta primer mix drove a second PCR of 7 to 11 cycles. TCRdb reanalysed the 5' RACE reads using MiXCR and keeps one entry per CDR3 protein. Among hundreds of thousands of distinct CDR3 sequences listed, 22% were seen once. The sample comprised blood. The receptors were sampled from a man aged 65 to 85 in good health.

V gene TRBV6-4 combines with J gene TRBJ2-5; D is uncertain. Gene TRBJ2-7 matches the end of the DNA better, so the J call may be wrong. Germline CDR1 and CDR2: MRHNA and SNTAGT. This CDR3 comprises 16 residues. CDR3: CASRIERWASSYEQYV. The CDR3 coding sequence is TGTGCCAGCAGGATAGAAAGGTGGGCAAGCTCCTACGAGCAGTACGTC.

This chain uses TRBV12-3 or TRBV12-4 with TRBJ1-2; no reliable D call. CDR3 length: 12 amino acids. V was clipped by 3 bases and J by 4 bases, with 6 bases between them. CDR3 sequence: CASSFQLYGYTF. In DNA form, the CDR3 reads TGTGCCAGCAGTTTCCAGCTCTATGGCTACACCTTC.

This clonotype was seen more than once but under ten times. This chain links TRBV11-2 with TRBJ2-5, with 10 bases identical to TRBD2. The CDR3 runs to 15 residues. Per the germline V gene, CDR1 is SGHAT and CDR2 is FQNNGV. Trimming took 2 bases from V and 5 from J; bases not matched to a gene: 5. CDR3 DNA sequence: TGTGCCAGCAGCTTAATAGCGGGGGGAGGGGAGACCCAGTACTTC. This sequence encodes CASSLIAGGGETQYF.

The chain recombines TRBV20-1 with TRBJ2-5; perhaps TRBD2 as D (6 bases). The J call may be incorrect, as the DNA end agrees better with TRBJ2-1. The CDR3 runs 14 residues. Germline V gene lookup returns CDR1 DFQATT and CDR2 SNEGSKA (reference sequence). This CDR3 reads CSARGEPSEGEQFF. The CDR3 DNA reads TGCAGTGCTAGAGGAGAACCCTCGGAGGGTGAGCAGTTCTTC.

As concerns this clonotype: Sequence at one end of the junction differs from germline and may be a read error. The V and J genes are TRBV7-9 and TRBJ2-3; 9 nucleotides match TRBD1. Germline assignment: CDR1 SEHNR and CDR2 FQNEAQ (reference sequence). The CDR3 is 11 amino acids. This CDR3 is CASSPGQGIGF. The CDR3 bases are TGTGCCAGCAGCCCAGGACAGGGGATAGGTTTT.

The V call is TRBV20-1, the J call TRBJ2-7, with a weak D call TRBD1 (5 bases). CDR3 length: 12 residues. Germline assignment: CDR1 DFQATT and CDR2 SNEGSKA (reference sequence). The germline V and J ends were trimmed by 6 bases and 1 base, with 10 bases remaining between them. CDR3 region: CSAEQVSYEQYF. The CDR3, as DNA: TGCAGTGCGGAACAGGTTTCCTACGAGCAGTACTTC.

This clonotype showed up just a few times. V is TRBV7-8 and J is TRBJ2-7; 11 positions match TRBD2. The germline V gene encodes CDR1 SGHVS and CDR2 FQNEAQ. Trimming took 2 bases from V and 2 from J; bases not matched to a gene: 11. CDR3 length: 18 residues. The CDR3 sequence: CASSLIPPTSGAPYEQYV. The CDR3 bases are TGTGCCAGCAGCTTAATTCCTCCGACTAGCGGGGCCCCCTACGAGCAGTACGTC.

CDR3 DNA sequence: TGTGCCACCTTAGAACGGACCGTTCTCACTGAAGCTTTCTTT. It translates to CATLERTVLTEAFF. The V gene is TRBV7-9, the J gene TRBJ1-1; no clear D gene. Germline values: CDR1 SEHNR, CDR2 FQNEAQ (reference sequence). The CDR3 length is 14 residues. V lost 10 bases and J 4 bases, leaving 19 bases between the germline ends. The complete variable domain, with remaining parts taken from reference TRBV7-9 and TRBJ1-1, reads DTGVSQNPRHKITKRGQNVTFRCDPISEHNRLYWYRQTLGQGPEFLTYFQNEAQLEKSRLLSDRFSAERPKGSFSTLEIQRTEQGDSAMYLCATLERTVLTEAFFGQGTRLTVV.

This clonotype showed up many times. The rearrangement links TRBV7-9 to TRBJ2-1; 10 nucleotides match TRBD1. This CDR3 region has 14 residues. Trimming at V came to 6 bases and at J to 8 bases, leaving 7 bases not matched to a gene. Germline V gene sequence: CDR1 SEHNR, CDR2 FQNEAQ (reference sequence). The DNA for the CDR3 is TGTGCCAGCAGTTCGGACAGGGGGAAGGATGAGCAGTTCTTC. It translates to CASSSDRGKDEQFF.

This clonotype was recorded at least ten times. The J gene is TRBJ1-2, the V gene TRBV12-3 or TRBV12-4, with D hard to call. The V end lost 6 bases, the J end lost 2 bases, and 16 bases lay between the germline ends. The CDR3 extends over 15 amino acids. The CDR3 coding sequence is TGTGCCAGCAGGCCCGGGGTTAACCTGAACTATGGCTACACCTTC. It is translated as CASRPGVNLNYGYTF.

V and J are TRBV20-1 and TRBJ2-5; TRBD2 aligns across 15 bases. The tail of the sequence fits TRBJ2-1 better, so the J call may be wrong. CDR1 is DFQATT and CDR2 is SNEGSKA in the germline V gene (reference sequence). CDR3 length: 16 residues. The CDR3 nucleotides read TGCAGTGCTAGAGCCCCTGGGACTAGCGGGGGGAATGAGCAGTTCTTC. Translation gives CSARAPGTSGGNEQFF.

This clonotype was detected many times. V gene TRBV12-3 or TRBV12-4 combines with J gene TRBJ2-1; 8 positions match TRBD2. The ends lost 2 bases at V and 2 bases at J; junction bases unmatched: 2. The CDR3 totals 15 residues. The CDR3 loop reads CASSLSSGAYNEQFF. The CDR3 coding sequence is TGTGCCAGCAGTTTAAGTAGCGGGGCCTACAATGAGCAGTTCTTC.

This clonotype showed up just a few times. The rearrangement joins TRBV20-1 to TRBJ1-2; D gene unclear. Trimming shortened V by 3 bases and J by 4 bases, and 15 bases separated the two germline ends. Germline loops: CDR1 DFQATT, CDR2 SNEGSKA (reference sequence). CDR3 length: 14 amino acids. The CDR3 sequence is CSASFSSQVYGYTF. The CDR3 DNA sequence: TGCAGTGCTAGTTTTTCCTCGCAGGTCTATGGCTACACCTTC.

The J gene is TRBJ2-7, the V gene TRBV29-1; D unclear. The CDR3 totals 14 residues. Germline CDR1 and CDR2: SQVTM and ANQGSEA. Trimming pared 4 bases from V and 9 bases from J, leaving 22 bases between. The CDR3 region has the DNA TGCAGCGTTGCCCAGCTACAGAAGACCTCCGCGCAGTACTTC. Protein: CSVAQLQKTSAQYF.

This clonotype occurred a few times. The genes are TRBV7-2 and TRBJ1-1, with 7 bases that match TRBD1. The ends lost 4 bases at V and 0 bases at J; junction bases unmatched: 8. The CDR3 totals 16 residues. Per the germline V gene, CDR1 is SGHTA and CDR2 is FQGNSA. The CDR3: CASSSAGTAMNTEAFF. The CDR3 nucleotides are TGTGCCAGCAGCTCGGCCGGGACAGCCATGAACACTGAAGCTTTCTTT. Full variable domain (remainder filled in from reference TRBV7-2 and TRBJ1-1): GAGVSQSPSNKVTEKGKDVELRCDPISGHTALYWYRQSLGQGLEFLIYFQGNSAPDKSGLPSDRFSAERTGGSVSTLTIQRTQQEDSAVYLCASSSAGTAMNTEAFFGQGTRLTVV.

The chain employs TRBV11-3 and TRBJ2-2; D is ambiguous. Deletions cut 8 bases from V and 4 bases from J, with 20 bases between. The germline V gene has CDR1 SGHNT and CDR2 YENEEA. The CDR3 covers 16 residues. CDR3 in DNA: TGTGCCAGCGAGAACACTCAAAGTTCCCGCACCGGGGAGCTGTTTTTT. It translates to CASENTQSSRTGELFF.

About this clonotype: Compared with germline, one end of the junction differs, possibly owing to a read error. V usage is TRBV5-1 and J usage is TRBJ2-5; 11 positions match TRBD2. The J call may be wrong; the DNA end is better matched by TRBJ2-1. Looked up from germline, CDR1 is SGHRS and CDR2 is YFSETQ. The CDR3 extends over 16 amino acids. The CDR3 loop reads CTSSLGLAGGSSEQFF. CDR3 nucleotide sequence: TGCACCAGCAGCTTGGGCCTAGCGGGGGGTTCAAGTGAGCAGTTCTTC.

The chain is built from TRBV5-1 and TRBJ1-1; D ambiguous. Germline loops: CDR1 SGHRS, CDR2 YFSETQ. V gave up 0 bases and J gave up 3 bases, with 12 bases separating them. The CDR3 covers 15 residues. The CDR3 nucleotides are TGCGCCAGCAGCTTGGATTCGGGGTCGGACACTGAAGCTTTCTTT. This gives the protein CASSLDSGSDTEAFF.

This clonotype was picked up a small number of times. J is TRBJ2-3 and V is TRBV12-3 or TRBV12-4, with 11 nucleotides matching TRBD2. V gave up 6 bases and J gave up 4 bases; unmatched junction bases: 3. The CDR3 totals 14 residues. CDR3 nucleotide sequence: TGTGCCAGCAGCCCTAGCGGGAGGTCAGATACGCAGTATTTT. It translates to CASSPSGRSDTQYF.

The table lists this clonotype with a few counts. This sequence joins TRBV5-1 and TRBJ2-3; D possibly uses TRBD1 or TRBD2 (5 bases each). The CDR3 sequence is 16 residues long. Looked up from germline, CDR1 is SGHRS and CDR2 is YFSETQ. Between the trimmed V and J ends, which lost 2 bases and 2 bases, there was a span of 15 bases. This CDR3 reads CASSLYGDPPTDTQYF. The CDR3 bases are TGCGCCAGCAGCTTATATGGGGACCCACCCACAGATACGCAGTATTTT.

This clonotype was found a few times. V is TRBV29-1 and J is TRBJ2-5, with TRBD1 matching over 11 bases. Germline V gives CDR1 SQVTM, CDR2 ANQGSEA. V shed 2 bases and J 4 bases; nucleotides not matched to a gene: 3. The CDR3 has 14 amino acids. The DNA of the CDR3 is TGCAGCGTTGAAAAGGACAGGGGGCGAGAGACCCAGTACTTC. Translating gives CSVEKDRGRETQYF.

This clonotype has only a few counts. V gene TRBV7-2 combines with J gene TRBJ1-5; D gene uncertain. Germline lookup yields CDR1 SGHTA and CDR2 FQGNSA. The CDR3 spans 14 residues. The ends were cut back, 0 bases at V and 6 bases at J, with 9 bases in the middle. The DNA for the CDR3 is TGTGCCAGCAGCTTAGCGTCAGGTTTTCAGCCCCAGCATTTT. It encodes CASSLASGFQPQHF.

This clonotype has just a few counts. This chain links TRBV28 with TRBJ2-5; D is perhaps TRBD1 or TRBD2 (7 bases each). Germline lookup yields CDR1 MDHEN and CDR2 SYDVKM. Deletions cut 9 bases from V and 3 bases from J, with 14 bases between. The CDR3 has 13 amino acids. CDR3 in DNA: TGTGCCAGTATCCAGGGGGGGAAAGAGACCCAGTACTTC. Translating gives CASIQGGKETQYF.

The chain uses TRBV12-5 and TRBJ2-7, with 9 bases identical to TRBD2. The trim removed 2 bases at V and 3 bases at J, leaving 2 bases unmatched. Germline CDR1 and CDR2: LGHNT and FRNRAP. The CDR3 length is 14 residues. In DNA form, the CDR3 reads TGTGCTAGTGGTTTGTCGCGGGAGGGCTACGAGCAGTACGTC. Translated, it gives CASGLSREGYEQYV.

This clonotype was counted only a few times. The chain uses TRBV12-5 and TRBJ2-2; TRBD1 agrees at 8 bases. Trimming removed 1 base from V and 7 bases from J; junction bases left unmatched: 5. CDR1 and CDR2 (germline): LGHNT, FRNRAP. The CDR3 runs 15 residues. The CDR3 bases are TGTGCTAGTGGTTTGGCCCAGGGGGCTAACGGGGAGCTGTTTTTT. Protein: CASGLAQGANGELFF.

This chain joins TRBV6-5 and TRBJ2-4, with D possibly matching TRBD2 (6 bases). V was pared by 4 bases and J by 3 bases, with 10 bases between. The CDR3 is made up of 14 amino acids. CDR1 and CDR2 (germline): MNHEY, SVGAGI. Here the CDR3 reads CASSCGGNKNIQYF. CDR3 DNA: TGTGCCAGCAGTTGCGGCGGGAACAAAAACATTCAGTACTTC.

Only a few counts were recorded for this clonotype. V gene TRBV7-9 combines with J gene TRBJ2-3; 8 bases are shared with TRBD2. In germline, CDR1 is SEHNR, CDR2 FQNEAQ (reference sequence). With V trimmed by 4 bases and J by 4 bases, 16 bases remained unmatched. The CDR3 totals 18 residues. The CDR3, as DNA: TGTGCCAGCAGCTCGGTCCTCGGTCTAGCGGGTATCTCAGATACGCAGTATTTT. This sequence encodes CASSSVLGLAGISDTQYF.

The rearrangement joins TRBV28 to TRBJ2-3, with 10 bases aligning to TRBD1. Germline CDR1 MDHEN, CDR2 SYDVKM. The CDR3 is 16 amino acids. Trimming cost V 6 bases and J 3 bases; bases outside gene matches: 9. CDR3 in DNA: TGTGCCAGCAGCCCTCCGGGGGACAGGGGTACAGATACGCAGTATTTT. Its translation: CASSPPGDRGTDTQYF.

There are a few counts of this clonotype. V gene TRBV6-2 or TRBV6-3 combines with J gene TRBJ2-5, with 7 nucleotides matching TRBD2. The J call may be faulty, since TRBJ2-7 better matches the DNA end. This CDR3 is built from 14 residues. Germline V gene sequence: CDR1 MNHEY, CDR2 SVGEGT. CDR3 in DNA: TGTGCCAGCAGCAGACGGGGGGATTCCTACGAGCAGTACGTC. It specifies CASSRRGDSYEQYV.